Listed below are T cell receptor beta chains from one sample, sequenced in a study of blood T cells in healthy people across ages. TCRdb fed the 5' RACE reads into MiXCR, producing one record per CDR3 protein. Counted here are 1.5 million to 2 million distinct CDR3 sequences, 39% occurring once; the ten biggest clones make up approximately 22%. Sequenced material: blood. The receptors were gathered from a human donor in good health. Each CDR3 is given without its conserved first and last residue.

CDR3 protein,V gene
SARPQLTDTQY,TRBV20-1
AIRGDPGTGNTIY,TRBV10-3
SVPTPPQAGTDTQY,TRBV20-1
ASSFSGGAGDTQY,TRBV7-2
ASSLAAGAPYEQY,TRBV5-1
ASSLRAVGLGTDTQY,TRBV11-2
SARGPGQVSTDTQY,TRBV20-1
ASSQEKGSGGYT,TRBV4-2
ASSEAGTGGVGNTIY,TRBV7-3
ASSQDQWEMTSGDEQY,TRBV4-3
ASRRESGGFYNEQF,TRBV25-1
ASSFAPPGAKETQY,TRBV12-3/TRBV12-4
SVWWTGGINYGYT,TRBV29-1
ASSHYPQGAGYEQY,TRBV5-5
AGSLGQGVYGYT,TRBV7-9
AISEGTAYNSPLH,TRBV10-3
AISPPGGPNTEAF,TRBV10-3
ASSAGLAGAHEQF,TRBV6-1
ASSLPPNSPLH,TRBV7-2
ATWTGPPPGANVLT,TRBV6-6
ASNPLGASYGYT,TRBV11-2
SERTDPYGYTFGSGTSTDTQY,TRBV29-1
ASRLTGSDYGYT,TRBV12-3/TRBV12-4
ASTSWAKPQH,TRBV28
ASSLGVLDTGELF,TRBV12-3/TRBV12-4
ASSMIGTGVNSPFH,TRBV19
ASSPHRDSSYEQY,TRBV27
AISDLGSGGGYEQY,TRBV10-3
SVKTPTATTSEKLF,TRBV20-1
SASSDWVKNIQY,TRBV20-1
SVGPFTKKRSPLH,TRBV29-1
SVEDTGGGRDNGQF,TRBV29-1
ASSPRAGGGETQF,TRBV12-3/TRBV12-4
ATTPREYTEAF,TRBV15
ASSLTWTYNQPQH,TRBV7-2
AWSVGRGEQY,TRBV30